These 30 T cell receptor beta chains were sequenced from one sample in a study of CD8 T cells in ankylosing spondylitis. TCRdb re-called the 5' RACE reads with MiXCR, one entry per CDR3 protein. Counted here are roughly 120,000 distinct CDR3 sequences, 7% occurring once; the ten biggest clones make up roughly an eighth. The sequencing sample was made of blood, either unsorted or a sorted T cell fraction (not recorded which). Receptor source: a male donor with ankylosing spondylitis or in good health (not recorded which).

This clonotype appeared many times. V usage is TRBV20-1 and J usage is TRBJ2-4, with 7 bases fitting TRBD1. V gave up 0 bases and J gave up 3 bases; unmatched junction bases: 11. The CDR3 loop spans 17 amino acids. Germline V CDR1 and CDR2: DFQATT, SNEGSKA (reference sequence). The DNA for the CDR3 is TGCAGTGCTAGAGATCTAGGGGGCCGGGCTGACAAAAACATTCAGTACTTC. This translates into CSARDLGGRADKNIQYF.

This clonotype has a count of ten or more. V is TRBV5-1 and J is TRBJ1-6; D unclear. Germline V gives CDR1 SGHRS, CDR2 YFSETQ. V was cut by 2 bases and J by 7 bases, with 7 bases left in between. The CDR3 totals 13 residues. CDR3: CASSFAGNSPLHF. CDR3 in DNA: TGCGCCAGCAGCTTCGCGGGAAATTCACCCCTCCACTTT.

This clonotype was detected ten times or more. The chain carries TRBV9 and TRBJ2-2; D may match TRBD1 or TRBD2 (5 bases each). The CDR3 totals 16 residues. Germline V gives CDR1 SGDLS, CDR2 YYNGEE. Trimming took off 0 bases at V and 7 bases at J, with 16 bases between the two ends. The CDR3 reads CASSVVGLPGGGELFF. The CDR3 DNA reads TGTGCCAGCAGCGTAGTCGGCCTCCCTGGGGGCGGGGAGCTGTTTTTT.

The sample holds many counts of this clonotype. The CDR3 region has the DNA TGCGCCAGCAGCTTGGGACAGGGATATGACGAGCAGTACTTC. Amino acid sequence: CASSLGQGYDEQYF. This chain joins TRBV5-1 and TRBJ2-7; 7 bases line up with TRBD1. The V and J ends lost 0 bases and 5 bases, in that order; junction bases with no gene match: 5. Germline assignment: CDR1 SGHRS and CDR2 YFSETQ. The CDR3 totals 14 residues. The whole variable domain, filled in from reference TRBV5-1 and TRBJ2-7, reads KAGVTQTPRYLIKTRGQQVTLSCSPISGHRSVSWYQQTPGQGLQFLFEYFSETQRNKGNFPGRFSGRQFSNSRSEMNVSTLELGDSALYLCASSLGQGYDEQYFGPGTRLTVT.

This clonotype was observed at least ten times. The rearrangement uses TRBV6-1 and TRBJ2-3; D uncertain. The CDR3 contains 12 residues. V gave up 5 bases and J gave up 8 bases, with 11 bases separating them. CDR1 is MNHNS and CDR2 is SASEGT in the germline V gene. The CDR3 loop reads CASSPGPFTQYF. The CDR3 bases are TGTGCCAGCAGTCCTGGACCCTTTACGCAGTATTTT.

This clonotype was observed many times. The CDR3 region has the DNA TGCAGTGCTAGAGATCTGGGGTATGGCTACACCTTC. This sequence encodes CSARDLGYGYTF. The chain recombines TRBV20-1 with TRBJ1-2, with D hard to call. This CDR3 comprises 12 residues. Germline lookup yields CDR1 DFQATT and CDR2 SNEGSKA (reference sequence). V was pared by 0 bases and J by 5 bases, with 7 bases between.

V is TRBV13 and J is TRBJ2-4; D is possibly TRBD1 (5 bases). CDR1 PRHDT and CDR2 FYEKMQ come from the germline V gene (reference sequence). Trimming removed 6 bases from V and 8 bases from J, with 11 bases in between. The CDR3 length is 12 residues. In nucleotides, the CDR3 is TGTGCCAGCAGTTTCAGGGCTGACATTCAGTACTTC. Protein sequence: CASSFRADIQYF.

On this clonotype itself: A junction end diverges from the germline sequence, so it may reflect a read error. This chain joins TRBV20-1 and TRBJ2-3, with D perhaps TRBD2 (7 bases). The germline CDR1 and CDR2 sequences are DFQATT and SNEGSKA (reference sequence). This CDR3 is built from 17 residues. This chain's CDR3 is CCAIGGLGRESPDTQYF. The DNA of the CDR3 is TGCTGTGCTATAGGGGGACTGGGGCGGGAGTCCCCAGATACGCAGTATTTT.

This chain links TRBV14 with TRBJ2-3; the match to TRBD2 covers 11 bases. Germline CDR1 reads SGHDN; CDR2 reads FVKESK. The ends lost 6 bases at V and 4 bases at J; junction bases unmatched: 6. The CDR3 extends over 15 amino acids. CDR3 DNA: TGTGCCAGCAGTCTGACTAGCGGGACCGCAGATACGCAGTATTTT. It specifies CASSLTSGTADTQYF.

This clonotype came up many times. This sequence joins TRBV24-1 and TRBJ2-5; TRBD1 matches at 7 bases. The V gene end was trimmed by 4 bases and the J gene end by 2 bases; junction bases not matched to a gene: 3. The CDR3 sequence is 14 residues long. Per germline, CDR1 KGHDR and CDR2 SFDVKD. CDR3 region: CATSEGTVQETQYF. The DNA for the CDR3 is TGTGCCACCAGTGAGGGGACAGTTCAAGAGACCCAGTACTTC.

At least ten counts were recorded for this clonotype. The CDR3 coding sequence is TGTGCCTGGAGTCAGACTAGCGGGAAAGAGACCCAGTACTTC. Encoded protein: CAWSQTSGKETQYF. The chain joins TRBV30 to TRBJ2-5; TRBD2 matches at 11 bases. Trimming at V came to 2 bases and at J to 3 bases, leaving 2 bases not matched to a gene. The V gene's germline CDR1 is GTSNPN and CDR2 SVGIG (reference sequence). The CDR3 sequence is 14 residues long.

This clonotype came up many times. CDR3 sequence (DNA): TGCAGCGGCAGGGAAATGATGAACACTGAAGCTTTCTTT. Protein product: CSGREMMNTEAFF. V is TRBV29-1 and J is TRBJ1-1, with TRBD1 as a possible D gene (5 bases). The CDR3 extends over 13 amino acids. Germline values: CDR1 SQVTM, CDR2 ANQGSEA. V lost 7 bases and J lost 0, with 12 bases in between.

J is TRBJ1-6 and V is TRBV20-1, with TRBD1 matching over 10 bases. CDR3 length equals 13 residues. Unmatched junction bases numbered 3, after V lost 6 bases and J lost 7 bases. The V gene's germline CDR1 is DFQATT and CDR2 SNEGSKA (reference sequence). The CDR3 DNA reads TGCAGTGCAACGGGACAGGGGAATTCACCCCTCCACTTT. This sequence encodes CSATGQGNSPLHF.

This clonotype occurred many times. The chain couples TRBV3-1 to TRBJ2-1, with 8 positions matching TRBD2. The CDR3 contains 15 residues. Trimming removed 1 base from V and 6 bases from J; junction bases left unmatched: 5. Looked up from germline, CDR1 is LGHDT and CDR2 is YNNKEL (reference sequence). Here the CDR3 reads CASSQVPGGGNEQFF. The CDR3 region has the DNA TGTGCCAGCAGCCAAGTCCCCGGGGGGGGCAATGAGCAGTTCTTC.

This clonotype was found many times. V and J are TRBV5-1 and TRBJ1-5; weak D call: TRBD1 (5 bases). The V gene's germline CDR1 is SGHRS and CDR2 YFSETQ. The CDR3 sequence is 15 residues long. The V end was cut by 0 bases, the J end by 1 base, with 8 bases between. CDR3 sequence: CASSLGGVSNQPQHF. CDR3 in DNA: TGCGCCAGCAGCTTGGGGGGGGTCAGCAATCAGCCCCAGCATTTT.

In its sample, this clonotype was seen many times. This chain uses TRBV9 with TRBJ2-1; D may be TRBD1 (5 bases). Germline V CDR1 and CDR2: SGDLS, YYNGEE. The ends were cut back, 0 bases at V and 7 bases at J, with 17 bases in the middle. The CDR3 runs 16 residues. The CDR3 DNA reads TGTGCCAGCAGCGTAGGTGGGGCGGCGAGCGAAAATGAGCAGTTCTTC. This gives the protein CASSVGGAASENEQFF.

This clonotype was seen many times. The CDR3 sequence: CASTPTGDNSPLHF. The CDR3 bases are TGTGCCAGCACTCCTACAGGGGATAATTCACCCCTCCACTTT. The chain carries TRBV6-5 and TRBJ1-6, with 7 bases that match TRBD1. The V and J ends lost 7 bases and 5 bases, in that order; junction bases with no gene match: 5. The CDR3 is 14 residues long. Germline loops: CDR1 MNHEY, CDR2 SVGAGI.

The rearrangement uses TRBV7-9 and TRBJ1-1; 9 bases line up with TRBD1. CDR3 length equals 14 residues. V dropped 5 bases and J dropped 3; count of bases not matched to a gene: 4. The germline gives CDR1 SEHNR, CDR2 FQNEAQ (reference sequence). The CDR3 loop reads CASSRQGVDTEAFF. As DNA, the CDR3 is TGTGCCAGCAGCCGACAGGGGGTGGACACTGAAGCTTTCTTT. Filled out from reference TRBV7-9 and TRBJ1-1, the complete variable domain reads DTGVSQNPRHKITKRGQNVTFRCDPISEHNRLYWYRQTLGQGPEFLTYFQNEAQLEKSRLLSDRFSAERPKGSFSTLEIQRTEQGDSAMYLCASSRQGVDTEAFFGQGTRLTVV.

Many counts were recorded for this clonotype. J is TRBJ1-3 and V is TRBV9, with D hard to call. Germline lookup yields CDR1 SGDLS and CDR2 YYNGEE. The V end lost 0 bases, the J end lost 0 bases, and 1 base lay between the germline ends. This CDR3 has 13 amino acids. For the CDR3, the DNA is TGTGCCAGCAGCGTAGACTCTGGAAACACCATATATTTT. Its translation is CASSVDSGNTIYF.

This clonotype was seen at least ten times. The chain joins TRBV10-3 to TRBJ2-7, with D perhaps matching TRBD2 (6 bases). Trimming stripped 3 bases from V and 2 bases from J, with 11 bases between. CDR1 ENHRY and CDR2 SYGVKD come from the germline V gene. CDR3 length equals 14 residues. CDR3 sequence (DNA): TGTGCCATCAGTGAATCCAAGCGGGCCTACGAGCAGTACTTC. Protein sequence: CAISESKRAYEQYF.

This chain links TRBV5-1 with TRBJ2-2, with D uncertain. V lost 2 bases, J lost 5 bases, and 7 bases lay in between. This CDR3 has 13 residues. CDR1 and CDR2 (germline): SGHRS, YFSETQ. The CDR3 region has the DNA TGCGCCAGCAGCTTTGGCAAAACCGGGGAGCTGTTTTTT. Encoded protein: CASSFGKTGELFF.

This clonotype was recorded at least ten times. The chain employs TRBV7-2 and TRBJ1-2; D call uncertain. V lost 3 bases and J lost 2, with 10 bases in between. Germline V gene data show CDR1 as SGHTA and CDR2 as FQGNSA. This CDR3 comprises 14 residues. The DNA of the CDR3 is TGTGCCAGCAGCTTTTTTCCGGGGAACTATGGCTACACCTTC. Amino acid sequence: CASSFFPGNYGYTF.

In its sample, this clonotype was seen many times. V is TRBV6-1 and J is TRBJ1-6; the D is unclear. V was shortened by 2 bases and J by 7 bases, with 6 bases between the two germline ends. This CDR3 has 13 residues. Germline V gives CDR1 MNHNS, CDR2 SASEGT. The CDR3 protein is CASSEIQNSPLHF. As DNA, the CDR3 is TGTGCCAGCAGTGAAATTCAGAATTCACCCCTCCACTTT.

This clonotype was found many times. This rearrangement joins TRBV5-1 to TRBJ2-1, with D possibly being TRBD1 or TRBD2 (5 bases each). CDR3 length: 12 residues. Trimming removed 4 bases at V and 10 bases at J, with 12 bases between. CDR1 is SGHRS, CDR2 YFSETQ, per germline. The CDR3, as DNA: TGCGCCAGCAGCAGGAGGACATCCGAGCAGTTCTTC. Encoded protein: CASSRRTSEQFF.

This clonotype was found many times. V usage is TRBV2 and J usage is TRBJ1-5, with D unclear. CDR3 length equals 13 residues. V lost 7 bases and J lost 6, with 13 bases in between. CDR1 and CDR2 (germline): SNHLY, FYNNEI. CDR3 nucleotide sequence: TGTGCCAGCAATACGGACGTTGGTCAGCCCCAGCATTTT. Amino acids: CASNTDVGQPQHF.

This clonotype was seen repeatedly, ten times or more. The chain carries TRBV20-1 and TRBJ2-2, with no clear D. The CDR3 length is 14 residues. Germline CDR1 is DFQATT and CDR2 is SNEGSKA (reference sequence). Trimming removed 0 bases from V and 1 base from J, with 6 bases in between. Here the CDR3 reads CSARDSRNTGELFF. The DNA of the CDR3 is TGCAGTGCTAGAGATTCCAGGAACACCGGGGAGCTGTTTTTT.

At least ten counts were recorded for this clonotype. J is TRBJ2-1 and V is TRBV5-1, with 7 nucleotides matching TRBD2. Germline CDR1 is SGHRS and CDR2 is YFSETQ. The CDR3 is 12 residues long. The V and J ends lost 0 bases and 9 bases, in that order; junction bases with no gene match: 0. The CDR3 nucleotides are TGCGCCAGCAGCTTGGGACTAGCTGAGCAGTTCTTC. Translated, it gives CASSLGLAEQFF.

This clonotype was recorded many times. V gene TRBV7-8 combines with J gene TRBJ1-5, with no clear D. The germline V gene has CDR1 SGHVS and CDR2 FQNEAQ. This CDR3 contains 13 residues. V gave up 1 base and J gave up 7 bases, with 8 bases separating them. The chain's CDR3 is CASSLGEDQPQHF. CDR3 DNA sequence: TGTGCCAGCAGCTTAGGAGAGGACCAGCCCCAGCATTTT.

This chain uses TRBV30 with TRBJ1-1; possibly TRBD1 for D (5 bases). The CDR3 spans 15 residues. V lost 4 bases and J 0 bases, leaving 15 bases between the germline ends. Germline loops: CDR1 GTSNPN, CDR2 SVGIG (reference sequence). DNA for the CDR3: TGTGCCTGGACAGGGTCTACTAGTATGAACACTGAAGCTTTCTTT. Amino acids: CAWTGSTSMNTEAFF.

This clonotype showed up many times. The genes are TRBV5-5 and TRBJ1-3; D might be TRBD1 (5 bases). Trimming pared 0 bases from V and 1 base from J, leaving 8 bases between. This CDR3 contains 15 residues. Germline V lookup: CDR1 SGHKS, CDR2 YYEKEE (reference sequence). CDR3 sequence reads: CASSLERGSGNTIYF. The CDR3 DNA reads TGTGCCAGCAGCTTGGAGAGGGGATCTGGAAACACCATATATTTT.